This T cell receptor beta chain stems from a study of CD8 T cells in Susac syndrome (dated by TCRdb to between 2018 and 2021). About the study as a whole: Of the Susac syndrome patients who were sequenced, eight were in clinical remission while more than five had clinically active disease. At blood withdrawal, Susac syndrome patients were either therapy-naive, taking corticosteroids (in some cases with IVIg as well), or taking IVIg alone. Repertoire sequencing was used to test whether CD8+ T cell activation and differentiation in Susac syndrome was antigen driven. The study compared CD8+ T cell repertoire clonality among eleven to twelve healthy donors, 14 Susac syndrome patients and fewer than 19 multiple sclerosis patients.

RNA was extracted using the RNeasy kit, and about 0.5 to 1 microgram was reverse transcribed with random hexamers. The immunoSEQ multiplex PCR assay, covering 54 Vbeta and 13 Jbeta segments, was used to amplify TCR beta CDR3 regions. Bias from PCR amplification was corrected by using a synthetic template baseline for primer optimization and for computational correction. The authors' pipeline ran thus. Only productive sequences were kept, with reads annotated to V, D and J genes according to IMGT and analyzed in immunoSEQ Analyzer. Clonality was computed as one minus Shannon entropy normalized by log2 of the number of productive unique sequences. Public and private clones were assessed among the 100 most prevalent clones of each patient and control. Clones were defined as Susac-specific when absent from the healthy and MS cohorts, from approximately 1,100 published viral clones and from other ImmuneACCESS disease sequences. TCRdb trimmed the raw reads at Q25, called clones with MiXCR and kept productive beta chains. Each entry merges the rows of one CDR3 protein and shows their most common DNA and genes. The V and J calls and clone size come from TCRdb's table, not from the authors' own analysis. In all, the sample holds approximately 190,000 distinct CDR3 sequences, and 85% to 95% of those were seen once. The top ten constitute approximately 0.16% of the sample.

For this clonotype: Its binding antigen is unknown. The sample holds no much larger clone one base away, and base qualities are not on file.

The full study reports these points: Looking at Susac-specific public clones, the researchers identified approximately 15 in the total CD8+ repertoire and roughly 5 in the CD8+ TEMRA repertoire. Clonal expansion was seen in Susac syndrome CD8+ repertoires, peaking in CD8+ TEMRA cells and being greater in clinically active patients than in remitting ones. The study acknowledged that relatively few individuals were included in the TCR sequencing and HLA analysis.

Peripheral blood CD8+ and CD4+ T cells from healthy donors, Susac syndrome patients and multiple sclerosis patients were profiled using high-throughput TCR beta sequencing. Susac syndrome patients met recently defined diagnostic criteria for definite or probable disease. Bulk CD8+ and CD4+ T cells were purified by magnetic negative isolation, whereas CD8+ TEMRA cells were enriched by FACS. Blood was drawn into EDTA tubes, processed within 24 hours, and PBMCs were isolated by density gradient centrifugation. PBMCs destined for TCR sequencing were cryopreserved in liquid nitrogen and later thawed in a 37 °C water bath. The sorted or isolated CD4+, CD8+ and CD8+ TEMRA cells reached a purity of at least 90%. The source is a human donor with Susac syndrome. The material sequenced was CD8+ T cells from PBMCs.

For the CDR3, the sequence is CASSSTWDYGYTF. The DNA sequence follows: TGCGCCAGCAGCTCAACATGGGACTATGGCTACACCTTC. The chain links TRBV4-1 with TRBJ1-2; there is no confident call for the D gene. V loses 5 bases of germline sequence and J loses 3 bases, and the interval between the two ends is 10 bases. CDR1 and CDR2 were assigned from the germline V gene as MGHRA and YSYEKL. Taken from cysteine to phenylalanine, the CDR3 has 13 residues. The entry retains the CDR3 DNA only, 39 bases that are in frame from base 1.